These T cell receptor beta chains were read from a single sample in a study of cytotoxic CD8 clonotypes in ibrutinib-treated CLL. Produced via immunoSEQ multiplex PCR; TCRdb's table is partial and in-frame only. The repertoire holds 65,000 to 85,000 clones, with 90% as singletons. The sample in question was PBMCs, obtained after 12 months of ibrutinib treatment. The receptors originated from a human donor with chronic lymphocytic leukemia. The CDR3 runs from the conserved cysteine through the conserved F or W. A D gene is named only where the DNA matches it firmly. Size tells how often a clone was seen (once, few, many) or the class of an expanded clone, and some rows leave it out.

D gene	V gene	clone size	J gene	CDR3 DNA	CDR3 protein
-	TRBV7-2	-	TRBJ1-3	TGTGCCAGCAGCTACAACCCCGGGTTGTCTGGAAACACCATATATTTT	CASSYNPGLSGNTIYF
TRBD1	TRBV7-8	-	TRBJ1-6	TGTGCCAGCCTTGTCGAACAGGGGGTAGGGTTCCTCCACTTT	CASLVEQGVGFLHF
TRBD2	TRBV10-2	once	TRBJ2-7	TGCGCCAGCACCGGGACTAGCGGGACCACTTTCTCCTACGAGCAGTACTTC	CASTGTSGTTFSYEQYF
TRBD1	TRBV14	-	TRBJ2-3	TGTGCCAGCAGCCAGGACAGGACTTCGGCTCGCACAGATACGCAGTATTTT	CASSQDRTSARTDTQYF
TRBD2	TRBV5-1	-	TRBJ2-3	TGCGCCAGCAGCTTGGAGGGTCCTAGCGGGAGTTTCCCCACAGATACGCAGTATTTT	CASSLEGPSGSFPTDTQYF
-	TRBV9	-	TRBJ2-1	TGTGCCAGCAGCGTGTTCTGGGCATACAATGAGCAGTTCTTC	CASSVFWAYNEQFF
-	TRBV21-1	-	TRBJ1-5	TGTGCCAGCAGCTCCGTCTTCCGGAGGAATCAGCCCCAGCATTTT	CASSSVFRRNQPQHF
-	TRBV7-2	-	TRBJ1-2	TGTGCCAGCAGCTTCTTGGAATATGGCTACACCTTC	CASSFLEYGYTF
-	TRBV6-5	-	TRBJ1-1	TGTGCCAGCAGTTACAGCCCACAGGGAGTTAACACTGAAGCTTTCTTT	CASSYSPQGVNTEAFF
TRBD1	TRBV29-1	-	TRBJ1-6	TGCAGCGTGAGGACAGGACAAAATAATTCACCCCTCCACTTT	CSVRTGQNNSPLHF
TRBD2	TRBV6-1	-	TRBJ2-1	TGTGCCAGCAGTGGATCGGGACTAGCGGGAAGTTATAGAGATGAGCAGTTCTTC	CASSGSGLAGSYRDEQFF
-	TRBV6-1	-	TRBJ1-5	TGTGCCAGCAGTAGGGAGTTTTTGGGCAATCAGCCCCAGCATTTT	CASSREFLGNQPQHF
-	TRBV6-1	-	TRBJ1-4	TGTGCCAGCAGTACAGGGCCGGCTAATGAAAAACTGTTTTTT	CASSTGPANEKLFF
-	TRBV7-3	-	TRBJ1-1	TGTGCCAGCAGCCGAAACTCAAGAACTGAAGCTTTCTTT	CASSRNSRTEAFF
-	TRBV5-1	-	TRBJ2-7	TGCGCCAGCAGTAGATTAGGACCTAGAGACGAGCAGTACTTC	CASSRLGPRDEQYF
TRBD1	TRBV6-5	few	TRBJ1-5	TGTGCCAGCAGTCGAGGACAGGGACATCAGCCCCAGCATTTT	CASSRGQGHQPQHF
-	TRBV7-9	-	TRBJ2-7	TGTGCCAGCAGCCAGACTGAGGTGGAGCAGTACTTC	CASSQTEVEQYF
-	TRBV5-1	-	TRBJ1-2	TGCGCCAGCAGCTTGGGACAAGGATTCTATGGCTACACCTTC	CASSLGQGFYGYTF
TRBD2	TRBV2	once	TRBJ2-3	TGTGCCAGCAGTGAAGGGACTAGCGGGAGACCAGATACGCAGTATTTT	CASSEGTSGRPDTQYF
-	TRBV19	few	TRBJ2-1	TGTGCCAGTACATCCCGGGAGCCAGGGAACTACAATGAGCAGTTCTTC	CASTSREPGNYNEQFF
TRBD2	TRBV14	-	TRBJ2-2	TGTGCCAGCAGCCAAGGAGGAGCGGGAGGCACCGGGGAGCTGTTTTTT	CASSQGGAGGTGELFF
-	TRBV10-3	-	TRBJ1-1	TGTGCCATCAGTGAGAACCCCAGTGAAGCTGAAGCTTTCTTT	CAISENPSEAEAFF
TRBD1	TRBV15	-	TRBJ2-7	TGTGCCACCAGCAGGGACAGGGGCCCCATTCACGAGCAGTACTTC	CATSRDRGPIHEQYF
TRBD1	TRBV7-7	-	TRBJ1-1	TGTGCCAGCAGTACAGACAGGGGAACTGAAGCTTTCTTT	CASSTDRGTEAFF
-	TRBV9	-	TRBJ2-1	TGTGCCAGCAGCGTAGCCTGGGACAATGAGCAGTTCTTC	CASSVAWDNEQFF
-	TRBV19	few	TRBJ1-4	TGTGCCAGTAGAATCAGTGCAACTAATGAAAAACTGTTTTTT	CASRISATNEKLFF